The 24 T cell receptor beta chains below all came from one sample that was sequenced in a study of T cells after posttransplantation cyclophosphamide. Using immunoSEQ multiplex PCR, the repertoire was profiled, and TCRdb retains in-frame clones only, with some absent. The table includes roughly 19,000 clones, 75% to 90% detected once. Sampled 1 year posttransplant, controls received myeloablative marrow transplants, methotrexate and a calcineurin inhibitor. The sample here was PBMCs, taken roughly 390 days after allogeneic stem cell transplant with calcineurin inhibitor and methotrexate. Source of these receptors: a female patient in her 30s who received an allogeneic stem cell transplant from an unrelated donor, was CMV-positive, and had acute and chronic GVHD. Some T cells may arise from the graft donor.

In its sample, this clone was seen once. The chain carries TRBV5-1 and TRBJ2-5, with 12 bases matching TRBD2. The J call is in doubt because the DNA end fits TRBJ2-7 better. Germline V gene sequence: CDR1 SGHRS, CDR2 YFSETQ. This CDR3 spans 15 amino acids. CDR3 region: CASSSLAGGPSEQYF. As DNA, the CDR3 is TGCGCCAGCAGCTCTCTAGCGGGAGGGCCCTCCGAGCAGTACTTC.

The rearrangement joins TRBV11-2 to TRBJ1-3, with 7 bases matching TRBD1. CDR3 size: 16 residues. The V segment lost 5 bases and the J segment 0 bases; nucleotides outside the gene matches: 7. The germline V gene has CDR1 SGHAT and CDR2 FQNNGV. CDR3 sequence: CASSARQGHSGNTIYF. Written as DNA, the CDR3 is TGTGCCAGCAGCGCGCGACAGGGACACTCTGGAAACACCATATATTTT.

This sequence joins TRBV7-2 and TRBJ2-1; the match to TRBD1 covers 7 bases. The CDR3 is 17 amino acids. CDR1 is SGHTA and CDR2 is FQGNSA in the germline V gene. V lost 5 bases, J lost 5 bases, and 15 bases stayed unmatched. CDR3 amino acids: CASSPTTTGQLHNEQFF. In DNA form, the CDR3 reads TGTGCCAGCAGCCCCACCACGACAGGGCAACTACACAATGAGCAGTTCTTC.

This clone appeared a few times. The V call is TRBV5-1, the J call TRBJ1-2; tentatively, D is TRBD1 (5 bases). Germline lookup yields CDR1 SGHRS and CDR2 YFSETQ. The V gene lost 0 bases and the J gene lost 3 bases, with 9 bases spanning the gap. The CDR3 covers 14 residues. CDR3 residues: CASSLEAGHYGYTF. The CDR3 DNA follows: TGCGCCAGCAGCTTGGAGGCAGGGCACTATGGCTACACCTTC.

This rearrangement joins TRBV30 to TRBJ1-3; D gene uncertain. The CDR3 extends over 13 amino acids. Trimming took off 0 bases at V and 3 bases at J, with 6 bases between the two ends. From germline, CDR1 is GTSNPN and CDR2 SVGIG (reference sequence). For the CDR3, the DNA is TGTGCCTGGAGTGTACAAATTGGAAACACCATATATTTT. This codes for CAWSVQIGNTIYF.

This chain joins TRBV29-1 and TRBJ2-1; TRBD2 agrees at 11 bases. Unmatched junction bases numbered 3, after V lost 2 bases and J lost 3 bases. From germline, CDR1 is SQVTM and CDR2 ANQGSEA. CDR3 length: 15 amino acids. CDR3 nucleotides: TGCAGCGTTGAAAGGCTAGCGGGAGGCTACAATGAGCAGTTCTTC. As protein: CSVERLAGGYNEQFF.

The V and J genes are TRBV11-2 and TRBJ2-4; D might be TRBD1 (7 bases). The germline V gene has CDR1 SGHAT and CDR2 FQNNGV. CDR3 size: 19 residues. Deletions cut 5 bases from V and 0 bases from J, with 23 bases between. CDR3 DNA sequence: TGTGCCAGCAGCCTTCGACATCAGGGGGGCCTTATAGCCAAAAACATTCAGTACTTC. This gives the protein CASSLRHQGGLIAKNIQYF.

The chain employs TRBV19 and TRBJ1-1, with 9 positions matching TRBD1. Trimming removed 3 bases from V and 0 bases from J; junction bases left unmatched: 5. This CDR3 has 16 amino acids. Germline V gene sequence: CDR1 LNHDA, CDR2 SQIVND (reference sequence). CDR3 sequence reads: CASSIGTGSLNTEAFF. The CDR3 DNA reads as TGTGCCAGTAGTATCGGGACAGGGTCTTTGAACACTGAAGCTTTCTTT.

As for this clone: The junction and the germline gene differ at one end; a read error may be behind it. This specimen includes other DNA sequences encoding the same CDR3. The chain has TRBV19 and TRBJ2-1; a weak D match, TRBD2 (7 bases). Germline values: CDR1 LNHDA, CDR2 SQIVND (reference sequence). The CDR3 length is 15 residues. The CDR3 reads CASSIQEGGYNEQFF. In DNA, the CDR3 is TGTGCCAGTAGTATTCAAGAGGGGGGGTACAATGAACAGTTCTTC.

As concerns this clone: Within the sample, other DNA sequences also encode this same CDR3. The rearrangement uses TRBV7-2 and TRBJ2-7, with 12 positions matching TRBD2. The CDR3 is made up of 15 amino acids. The germline V gene has CDR1 SGHTA and CDR2 FQGNSA. Losses at the gene ends were 5 bases for V and 4 bases for J; bases not matched to a gene: 6. The CDR3 DNA sequence: TGTGCCAGCAGCCAGTGGGGACTAGCGGGTTACGAGCAGTACTTC. This encodes CASSQWGLAGYEQYF.

V usage is TRBV5-1 and J usage is TRBJ2-5; D is unclear. The CDR3 loop spans 13 amino acids. With 2 bases removed from V and 2 bases from J, the gap between germline ends came to 7 bases. Looked up from germline, CDR1 is SGHRS and CDR2 is YFSETQ. CDR3 region: CASSLQFQETQYF. CDR3 coding DNA: TGCGCCAGCAGCTTACAGTTTCAAGAGACCCAGTACTTC.

The chain couples TRBV7-2 to TRBJ1-2, with unresolved D. Trimming shortened V by 1 base and J by 7 bases, and 13 bases separated the two germline ends. Per the germline V gene, CDR1 is SGHTA and CDR2 is FQGNSA. The CDR3 contains 14 residues. Here the CDR3 DNA reads TGTGCCAGCAGCTTAGTAGGCGAGGCGGGTGGCTACACCTTC. This encodes CASSLVGEAGGYTF.

V and J are TRBV5-1 and TRBJ2-3; possible D gene TRBD2, 6 bases. Germline V gives CDR1 SGHRS, CDR2 YFSETQ. With 5 bases removed from V and 2 bases from J, the gap between germline ends came to 12 bases. The CDR3 loop spans 14 amino acids. CDR3 loop: CASSYQDYTDTQYF. The CDR3 DNA sequence: TGCGCCAGCAGTTATCAGGACTACACAGATACGCAGTATTTT. Full variable domain (missing parts from reference TRBV5-1 and TRBJ2-3): KAGVTQTPRYLIKTRGQQVTLSCSPISGHRSVSWYQQTPGQGLQFLFEYFSETQRNKGNFPGRFSGRQFSNSRSEMNVSTLELGDSALYLCASSYQDYTDTQYFGPGTRLTVL.

V usage is TRBV2 and J usage is TRBJ2-3; 12 bases are shared with TRBD2. V shed 8 bases and J 4 bases; nucleotides not matched to a gene: 13. The CDR3 spans 17 residues. Germline CDR1 is SNHLY and CDR2 is FYNNEI. CDR3 bases: TGTGCCAGCTGGGGGCTAAGTCCTAGCGGGAGGGCAGATACGCAGTATTTT. Translated, it gives CASWGLSPSGRADTQYF.

This chain joins TRBV4-1 and TRBJ1-5; D may be TRBD1 (5 bases). This CDR3 region has 14 residues. Germline V gene data show CDR1 as MGHRA and CDR2 as YSYEKL. Deletions cut 6 bases from V and 0 bases from J, with 9 bases between. CDR3 in amino acids: CASRSTVSNQPQHF. For the CDR3, the DNA is TGCGCCAGCAGATCGACAGTTAGCAATCAGCCCCAGCATTTT.

The rearrangement joins TRBV6-1 to TRBJ2-5, with TRBD1 matching 10 bases. CDR1 is MNHNS, CDR2 SASEGT, per germline. This CDR3 region has 16 residues. V shed 4 bases and J 4 bases; nucleotides not matched to a gene: 9. The CDR3 nucleotides are TGTGCCAGCAGTGTCGGACGTGACAGGGGGCGAGAGACCCAGTACTTC. This translates into CASSVGRDRGRETQYF.

The chain has TRBV7-9 and TRBJ2-1, with 14 bases lining up with TRBD2. CDR3 length equals 15 residues. V gave up 8 bases and J gave up 8 bases; unmatched junction bases: 8. Germline V lookup: CDR1 SEHNR, CDR2 FQNEAQ (reference sequence). The CDR3 region has the DNA TGTGCCAGCTCCCCGACTAGCGGGAGGGCCGATGAGCAGTTCTTC. This encodes CASSPTSGRADEQFF.

This chain joins TRBV6-5 and TRBJ2-3; D may be TRBD1 (6 bases). The CDR3 has 15 residues. The germline gives CDR1 MNHEY, CDR2 SVGAGI. Between the trimmed V and J ends, which lost 4 bases and 0 bases, there was a span of 11 bases. CDR3 loop: CASSFTGSSTDTQYF. The CDR3 nucleotides read TGTGCCAGCAGTTTCACAGGGTCAAGCACAGATACGCAGTATTTT.

CDR3 protein: CASRTTSGGETQYF. As DNA, the CDR3 is TGTGCCAGTAGAACGACTAGCGGGGGAGAGACCCAGTACTTC. The chain has TRBV19 and TRBJ2-5, with TRBD2 matching 12 bases. Trimming removed 6 bases from V and 4 bases from J; junction bases left unmatched: 3. The CDR3 spans 14 residues. The germline V gene encodes CDR1 LNHDA and CDR2 SQIVND (reference sequence).

This chain joins TRBV19 and TRBJ2-5, with TRBD2 as a possible D gene (6 bases). Judging by the DNA end, TRBJ2-7 fits better; the J call may be wrong. This CDR3 has 12 residues. Germline CDR1 reads LNHDA; CDR2 reads SQIVND (reference sequence). CDR3 in amino acids: CASSGGEYEQYF. CDR3 nucleotides: TGTGCCAGTAGTGGAGGGGAGTACGAGCAGTACTTC.

The chain couples TRBV30 to TRBJ2-7; 9 positions match TRBD1. The CDR3 runs to 14 residues. The germline V gene encodes CDR1 GTSNPN and CDR2 SVGIG (reference sequence). V gave up 4 bases and J gave up 3 bases; unmatched junction bases: 7. CDR3 in amino acids: CAWMGQGGYYEQYF. DNA of the CDR3: TGTGCCTGGATGGGACAGGGAGGCTACTACGAGCAGTACTTC.

This sequence joins TRBV12-5 and TRBJ2-2, with TRBD2 identical over 8 bases. CDR3 length: 16 amino acids. Germline assignment: CDR1 LGHNT and CDR2 FRNRAP. Losses at the gene ends were 0 bases for V and 4 bases for J; bases not matched to a gene: 4. The CDR3 is CASGLVLAGTTGELFF. CDR3 in DNA: TGTGCTAGTGGTTTGGTATTAGCGGGAACCACCGGGGAGCTGTTTTTT.

The chain couples TRBV9 to TRBJ2-3; D gene ambiguous. The length of the CDR3 is 14 residues. Between the trimmed V and J ends, which lost 0 bases and 2 bases, there was a span of 7 bases. Germline-derived CDR1 and CDR2 are SGDLS and YYNGEE. The CDR3 spells CASSVETTTDTQYF. DNA for the CDR3: TGTGCCAGCAGCGTAGAGACAACCACAGATACGCAGTATTTT.

The CDR3 coding sequence is TGTGCCAGCAGCCCTTTTCTAGCGGGGTTCGCGAACACCGGGGAGCTGTTTTTT. This sequence encodes CASSPFLAGFANTGELFF. The chain employs TRBV7-2 and TRBJ2-2; 9 bases align to TRBD2. The germline CDR1 and CDR2 sequences are SGHTA and FQGNSA. The V and J ends lost 5 bases and 0 bases, in that order; junction bases with no gene match: 10. The CDR3 length is 18 residues.